Following are 12 T cell receptor beta chains from one sample sequenced in a study of blood T cell repertoires in COVID-19. Here immunoSEQ multiplex PCR was the method, and the copy in TCRdb shows in-frame clones only, minus some. There are about 150,000 clones in the sample; about 90% occur only once, and roughly 4% lies in the top ten. Sequencing was performed on PBMCs or T cells enriched from blood (not recorded which). The source is a woman in her forties who had been exposed to COVID-19.

The gene calls are TRBV11-3 and TRBJ1-2; TRBD1 agrees at 8 bases. V was pared by 5 bases and J by 3 bases, with 5 bases of the junction left unmatched. The CDR3 loop spans 14 amino acids. Germline values: CDR1 SGHNT, CDR2 YENEEA. CDR3 in DNA: TGTGCCAGCAGCCTCGGACAGGGCGACTATGGCTACACCTTC. Protein: CASSLGQGDYGYTF.

This clone was seen just once. The J gene is TRBJ2-3, the V gene TRBV6-5; D perhaps matches TRBD2 (5 bases). Per the germline V gene, CDR1 is MNHEY and CDR2 is SVGAGI. V dropped 7 bases and J dropped 3 bases, with 11 bases sitting between them. The CDR3 consists of 13 residues. CDR3 sequence reads: CASTVGATDTQYF. CDR3 bases: TGTGCCAGCACCGTGGGAGCTACAGATACGCAGTATTTT.

This clone was detected only once. The CDR3 coding sequence is TGTGCCAGCGGGCTGGTCTACGAGCAGTACTTC. It translates to CASGLVYEQYF. The rearrangement links TRBV27 to TRBJ2-7; D call uncertain. The CDR3 is made up of 11 amino acids. Germline loops: CDR1 MNHEY, CDR2 SMNVEV (reference sequence). V lost 8 bases and J lost 3, with 8 bases in between.

The chain recombines TRBV4-3 with TRBJ2-7; perhaps TRBD1 as D (5 bases). The CDR3 loop spans 17 amino acids. V was cut by 1 base and J by 1 base, with 17 bases left in between. CDR1 and CDR2 (germline): LGHNA, YSLEER. The CDR3 DNA is TGCGCCAGCAGCCAAGGAGGTGCAGGGTCCCTTTCCTACGAGCAGTACTTC. Translated, it gives CASSQGGAGSLSYEQYF.

The table lists this clone with a few counts. The rearrangement links TRBV19 to TRBJ1-2; no definite D call. The CDR3 runs to 15 residues. V was shortened by 6 bases and J by 5 bases, with 19 bases between the two germline ends. Germline V gives CDR1 LNHDA, CDR2 SQIVND (reference sequence). In DNA form, the CDR3 reads TGTGCCAGTAGCCCTTACCGAGAGGGAAGGTATGGCTACACCTTC. Amino acids: CASSPYREGRYGYTF.

The chain is built from TRBV24-1 and TRBJ2-5; 7 bases are shared with TRBD2. With V trimmed by 3 bases and J by 0 bases, 3 bases remained unmatched. Germline values: CDR1 KGHDR, CDR2 SFDVKD. This CDR3 is built from 15 residues. In DNA, the CDR3 is TGTGCCACCAGTGATAACGGACTAGACCAAGAGACCCAGTACTTC. This sequence encodes CATSDNGLDQETQYF.

The chain couples TRBV23-1 to TRBJ2-7; 7 bases fit TRBD1. TRBV23-1 is designated an ORF whose function remains uncertain. Trimming cost V 5 bases and J 0 bases; bases outside gene matches: 10. This CDR3 region has 16 residues. This CDR3 is CASSAEPRDSSYEQYF. DNA for the CDR3: TGCGCCAGCAGTGCCGAACCTCGGGACAGCTCCTACGAGCAGTACTTC.

J is TRBJ1-5 and V is TRBV15; 8 positions match TRBD1. CDR1 and CDR2 (germline): LNHNV, YYDKDF (reference sequence). The CDR3 runs to 17 residues. V dropped 0 bases and J dropped 7; count of bases not matched to a gene: 11. CDR3 in DNA: TGTGCCACCAGCAGAGATTTCCAACTACAGGGGGACCAGCCCCAGCATTTT. Encoded protein: CATSRDFQLQGDQPQHF.

The chain employs TRBV29-1 and TRBJ1-2; D is perhaps TRBD1 (6 bases). The germline CDR1 and CDR2 sequences are SQVTM and ANQGSEA. Trimming cost V 2 bases and J 4 bases, with 11 bases left between them. The CDR3 spans 13 residues. The CDR3 sequence is CSVERQATYGYTF. The CDR3 coding sequence is TGCAGCGTTGAACGACAGGCTACCTATGGCTACACCTTC.

This clone appeared a single time. V is TRBV2 and J is TRBJ1-6, with D unresolved. This CDR3 has 15 residues. In germline, CDR1 is SNHLY, CDR2 FYNNEI. V lost 1 base to trimming and J lost 10 bases, with 14 bases between them. The CDR3 sequence is CASSEGSPIRSPLHF. DNA for the CDR3: TGTGCCAGCAGTGAAGGGTCCCCGATTAGATCACCCCTCCACTTT. The full variable domain, its missing parts supplied by reference TRBV2 and TRBJ1-6, is EPEVTQTPSHQVTQMGQEVILRCVPISNHLYFYWYRQILGQKVEFLVSFYNNEISEKSEIFDDQFSVERPDGSNFTLKIRSTKLEDSAMYFCASSEGSPIRSPLHFGNGTRLTVT.

The chain combines TRBV14 with TRBJ2-7; D is perhaps TRBD1 (6 bases). The V gene lost 0 bases and the J gene lost 1 base, with 19 bases spanning the gap. The V gene's germline CDR1 is SGHDN and CDR2 FVKESK. The CDR3 sequence is 18 residues long. CDR3 DNA sequence: TGTGCCAGCAGCCAAGATTCGACAGGAAGGTTACGGTCCTACGAGCAGTACTTC. Translation: CASSQDSTGRLRSYEQYF.

V is TRBV4-2 and J is TRBJ1-6; D is possibly TRBD1 (5 bases). The length of the CDR3 is 14 residues. CDR1 and CDR2 (germline): LGHNA, YNFKEQ. V gave up 5 bases and J gave up 12 bases, with 17 bases separating them. The CDR3 DNA is TGTGCCAGCAGCTCAGGGATCGGAGTTCAACCCCTCCACTTT. Its protein is CASSSGIGVQPLHF.